This TCR beta chain derives from a study of regulatory T cells in long-lasting Graves disease. Time point: persistent/refractory GD, antithyroid drugs over 5 years with positive TRAb. The TCR library used RNA extracted from PBMCs. Enrollment of patients was through an endocrinology department in Xi'an, China. Study results and limitations: Sample size, which was small, may have reduced accuracy. There were preferences for TRBV28, TRBJ1-2 and TRBJ2-5 in persistent disease.

This clonotype has ten or more counts. Its cognate antigen is unknown. Sequencing libraries for TCR beta were prepared with iRepertoire HTBI primers and Arm-PCR of CDR3 regions. MiXCR was run by TCRdb on the multiplex PCR reads, yielding one entry per CDR3 protein. The table records roughly 500,000 distinct CDR3 sequences, about 22% of them present only once. V lost 6 bases and J lost 6, with 23 bases in between. Germline loops: CDR1 LGHNT, CDR2 FRNRAP. The CDR3 totals 16 residues. This chain uses TRBV12-5 with TRBJ1-2; no clear D gene. The specimen comprised peripheral blood mononuclear cells (PBMCs), sampled when the disease was refractory, from a patient treated with antithyroid drugs. This clonotype was obtained from a female donor with Graves disease. The CDR3 DNA follows: TGTGCTAGTGGCCTCCCTTTACCCCTGGATATGAATGGCTACACCTTC. Translated: CASGLPLPLDMNGYTF.